This TCR beta chain was observed in a study of cytomegalovirus exposure and HLA in healthy donors. Study-wide background: Roughly 179 million T cells yielded approximately 100 million unique TCR beta sequences, as an earlier analysis found.

V was pared by 0 bases and J by 0 bases, with 11 bases between. Germline V gene data show CDR1 as LNHDA and CDR2 as SQIVND (reference sequence). The CDR3 covers 16 residues. To note about this clone: As yet, its antigen is unknown.

The study ran its PCR with 60 Vbeta and 13 Jbeta primers. Clones were sequenced by immunoSEQ multiplex PCR, and TCRdb holds only the in-frame ones, with some missing. The table shows about 210,000 clones, with around 78% occurring only once. Study-wide results and caveats: In vitro checks showed that a few CMV-associated chains really do target CMV antigens. According to a later analysis, most TCR beta chains associated with CMV appeared HLA-restricted.

The chain recombines TRBV19 with TRBJ1-2; a possible D gene is TRBD1 (6 bases). The sequence was obtained from a woman aged 25 to 45 in good health and CMV-seropositive. The sample comprised PBMCs. CDR3 loop: CASSIDQDSPNYGYTF. The CDR3 DNA reads as TGTGCCAGTAGTATAGATCAGGACAGCCCTAACTATGGCTACACCTTC.